A selection of T cell receptor beta chains follows, all from one sample in a study of radiotherapy plus CTLA-4 blockade in lung cancer. The method was immunoSEQ multiplex PCR; TCRdb's version includes in-frame clones alone and lacks a portion of them. The table includes approximately 99,000 clones, almost 90% detected once. The material sequenced was peripheral blood, taken from a patient treated with radiotherapy plus ipilimumab. These receptors all come from a human donor with non-small cell lung cancer that progressed on radiotherapy plus ipilimumab. The CDR3 runs from the conserved cysteine through the conserved F or W. D genes are given only for firm matches. Not all rows give a size; the values are once, few, many and, for expanded clones, a class.

>-|TRBJ2-7|TRBD1|TRBV6-1|14
TGTGCCAGCAGTCTCGACAGGGTTAGAACGGAGCAGTACTTC
CASSLDRVRTEQYF
>-|TRBJ2-5|-|TRBV27|12
TGTGCCAGCACGGTAGGGGAAGAGACCCAGTACTTC
CASTVGEETQYF
>-|TRBJ1-1|-|TRBV28|12
TGTGCCAGCCGGGGACCAGGGTTTAGAGCTTTCTTT
CASRGPGFRAFF
>-|TRBJ2-7|TRBD1|TRBV9|15
TGTGCCAGCAGCTTAGGGACAGCCAGCGCCTACGAGCAGTACTTC
CASSLGTASAYEQYF
>-|TRBJ2-2|TRBD1|TRBV7-8|16
TGTGCCAGCAGCTCGACAGGGGGCGGTTTGGCCGGGGAGCTGTTTTTT
CASSSTGGGLAGELFF
>-|TRBJ2-3|TRBD2|TRBV27|16
TGTGCCAGCAGTTCGCTGACTAGCGGGAATCCAGATACGCAGTATTTT
CASSSLTSGNPDTQYF
>-|TRBJ2-5|-|TRBV7-9|13
TGTGCCAGCAGCTTGGAGGGGCCGGAGACCCAGTACTTC
CASSLEGPETQYF
>-|TRBJ2-7|-|TRBV7-3|9
TGTGCCAGCAGCTTAAAGCAGTACTTC
CASSLKQYF
>-|TRBJ2-1|TRBD2|TRBV29-1|13
TGCAGCGTTGCCAGCGGGAAGTACAATGAGCAGTTCTTC
CSVASGKYNEQFF
>-|TRBJ2-3|-|TRBV19|13
TGTGCCAGTAGTATCGGCCCCGGGGATACGCAGTATTTT
CASSIGPGDTQYF
>-|TRBJ2-5|-|TRBV5-1|17
TGCGCCAGCAGCTTGGCCTCTGTCAGGGTACACCAAGAGACCCAGTACTTC
CASSLASVRVHQETQYF
>-|TRBJ1-2|-|TRBV6-5|14
TGTGCCAGCAGGGCACAGGGCGGGGGCTATGGCTACACCTTC
CASRAQGGGYGYTF
>-|TRBJ2-5|-|TRBV10-2|12
TGCGCCAGCAAGGCATTAGGCTTGACCCAGTACTTC
CASKALGLTQYF
>-|TRBJ1-1|-|TRBV10-3|14
TGTGCCATCAGTGAGTCGTGGCAGAACACTGAAGCTTTCTTT
CAISESWQNTEAFF
>-|TRBJ1-1|-|TRBV29-1|13
TGCAGCGTTGGGGCAGGGCGTGGCACTGAAGCTTTCTTT
CSVGAGRGTEAFF
>-|TRBJ2-4|-|TRBV7-8|19
TGTGCCAGCAGCTTGCGCTCTATCTCCCTGGGGGGAGCCAAAAACATTCAGTACTTC
CASSLRSISLGGAKNIQYF
>-|TRBJ1-2|-|TRBV5-6|15
TGTGCCAGCAGCTTGAGACAAGGGTTGTTATGGGGCTACACCTTC
CASSLRQGLLWGYTF
>-|TRBJ2-3|-|TRBV5-5|15
TGTGCCAGCAGCTTGACCCCGGGCACCACAGATACGCAGTATTTT
CASSLTPGTTDTQYF
>-|TRBJ2-1|-|TRBV7-9|13
TGTGCCAGCAGCCCGACTAGTTGGAATGAGCAGTTCTTC
CASSPTSWNEQFF
>few|TRBJ2-5|-|TRBV7-9|11
TGTGCCAGCAGCCCTAGGTTGGCCCAGTACTTC
CASSPRLAQYF
>-|TRBJ2-1|-|TRBV18|14
TGTGCCAGCTCACCAGACGTAACCTACAATGAGCAGTTCTTC
CASSPDVTYNEQFF